A selection of T cell receptor beta chains follows, all from one sample in a study of blood T cells in healthy people across ages. TCRdb independently ran MiXCR on the 5' RACE reads; one entry per CDR3 protein. The table includes roughly 1,800,000 distinct CDR3 sequences, 40% to 55% detected once. Specimen: blood. The source is a woman aged 40 to 55 in good health. Each CDR3 is given with its conserved first and last residue. A D gene is named only where the DNA matches it firmly. Clone size is given for some rows only: seen once, a few or many times, or a class if the clone is expanded.

j_gene	abundance	v_gene	d_gene	CDR3nt	CDR3aa
TRBJ2-3	few	TRBV4-3	-	TGCGCCAGCAGCCAGTTCGTGAGCTTTCCGCAGTATTTT	CASSQFVSFPQYF
TRBJ2-3	-	TRBV14	TRBD1	TGTGCCAGCAGCCAAGATACTTGGACAGGGGCCACAGATACGCAGTATTTT	CASSQDTWTGATDTQYF
TRBJ1-4	-	TRBV25-1	-	TGTGCCAGCAGTGACCCGGGACGTGGCGAAAAACTGTTTTTT	CASSDPGRGEKLFF
TRBJ2-7	-	TRBV15	-	TGTGCCACCAGTGGTTTGTCCTACGAGCAGTACTTC	CATSGLSYEQYF
TRBJ1-6	-	TRBV11-2	-	TGTGCCAGCAGTTTAGCCCCCACGGGGCAGAATTCACCCCTCCACTTT	CASSLAPTGQNSPLHF
TRBJ2-5	-	TRBV20-1	-	TGCAGTGCTCCACGACGGGAGACCCAGTACTTC	CSAPRRETQYF
TRBJ2-7	many	TRBV7-2	-	TGTGCCAGCAGCTTAGGGTTTGGGGACGAGCAGTACTTC	CASSLGFGDEQYF
TRBJ2-7	few	TRBV20-1	TRBD2	TGCAGTGCTAGCGGATGGGCGACTAGCGCAACCTCCTACGAGCAGTACTTC	CSASGWATSATSYEQYF
TRBJ2-7	-	TRBV16	TRBD1	TGTGCCAGCAGCCAATATGGACAGGGGGAGCAGTACTTC	CASSQYGQGEQYF
TRBJ1-2	few	TRBV4-2	-	TGTGCCAGCAGCCAAGTACCTGGCCAAGGCTACACCTTC	CASSQVPGQGYTF
TRBJ2-1	-	TRBV19	TRBD2	TGTGCCAGCAGGACTAGCGGGGGGGAGCGGTACAATGAGCAGTTCTTC	CASRTSGGERYNEQFF
TRBJ2-1	few	TRBV21-1	-	TGTGCCGGAACATCGGGACAGAGCTACAATGAGCAGTTCTTC	CAGTSGQSYNEQFF
TRBJ2-3	few	TRBV27	-	TGTGCCAGCACCCTAGGGGTAGGGAGCACAGATACGCAGTATTTT	CASTLGVGSTDTQYF
TRBJ2-1	-	TRBV12-3/TRBV12-4	-	TGTGCCACCTCACCCGGGACACCTAGGAATGAGCAGTTCTTC	CATSPGTPRNEQFF
TRBJ1-4	-	TRBV20-1	-	TGCAGTGCTAGACAACCCCGAGGAGAAAAACTGTTTTTT	CSARQPRGEKLFF
TRBJ2-1	-	TRBV5-1	-	TGCGCCAGCAGCTCATACCCGGGACCCTTCACCTACAATGAGCAGTTCTTC	CASSSYPGPFTYNEQFF
TRBJ1-1	-	TRBV5-5	-	TGTGCCAGCAGCGTGACACCTAACACTGAAGCTTTCTTT	CASSVTPNTEAFF
TRBJ2-5	-	TRBV28	-	TGTGCCAGCAGTTGGGCCAGACAAGAGACCCAGTACTTC	CASSWARQETQYF
TRBJ1-6	-	TRBV12-3/TRBV12-4	TRBD1	TGTGCCAGCAGTTCACCGGACAGGGCCGGTTCACCCCTCCACTTT	CASSSPDRAGSPLHF
TRBJ2-1	-	TRBV7-2	-	TGTGCCAGCAGTCCCTACCCACTAGGGTTGTACAATGAGCAGTTCTTC	CASSPYPLGLYNEQFF
TRBJ2-5	-	TRBV20-1	TRBD2	TGCAGTGCTAGTCCCAGCGGGGGCCCTATAGAGACCCAGTACTTC	CSASPSGGPIETQYF
TRBJ1-6	few	TRBV7-8	-	TGTGCCAGCAGACTCACTACAGATAATAATTCACCCCTCCACTTT	CASRLTTDNNSPLHF
TRBJ1-4	-	TRBV6-2/TRBV6-3	-	TGTGCCAGCAGTTACGGACAGATTCCGGAAAAACTGTTTTTT	CASSYGQIPEKLFF
TRBJ2-1	few	TRBV7-9	TRBD1	TGTGCCAGCAGCCCATACAGGGGTCCCCACAATGAGCAGTTCTTC	CASSPYRGPHNEQFF
TRBJ1-1	-	TRBV25-1	-	TGTGCCAGCGGTGGGAAGTGGAGTGAAGCTTTCTTT	CASGGKWSEAFF
TRBJ1-2	-	TRBV12-3/TRBV12-4	-	TGTGCCAGCAGTTTAAGGAGTGTGGCAGGGTATGGCTACACCTTC	CASSLRSVAGYGYTF
TRBJ2-7	few	TRBV2	-	TGTGCCAGCAACGTCAAGAGCTCCTACAATGAGCAGTACTTC	CASNVKSSYNEQYF
TRBJ2-5	once	TRBV7-3	TRBD1	TGTGCCAGCAGCGACGGGACAGGGGGCGGAGAAGAGACCCAGTACTTC	CASSDGTGGGEETQYF
TRBJ2-1	-	TRBV27	TRBD2	TGTGCCAGCCAGCGACTAGCGGGGGCGTACAATGAGCAGTTCTTC	CASQRLAGAYNEQFF
TRBJ2-3	-	TRBV12-3/TRBV12-4	-	TGTGCCAGCAGCAGGGTGGAGACAGATACGCAGTATTTT	CASSRVETDTQYF
TRBJ2-1	-	TRBV7-2	-	TGTGCCAGCACCATATATACCCCGGGACCTAACAATGAGCAGTTCTTC	CASTIYTPGPNNEQFF
TRBJ1-6	once	TRBV14	-	TGTGCCAGCAGCCAGGCGGTATCACCCCTCCACTTT	CASSQAVSPLHF
TRBJ2-5	-	TRBV20-1	-	TGCAGTGCTAGAACGGGACTGTACCAAGAGACCCAGTACTTC	CSARTGLYQETQYF
TRBJ2-1	few	TRBV7-9	-	TGTGCCAGCAGCTTGGAGCAAGAGCAGTTCTTC	CASSLEQEQFF
TRBJ2-3	-	TRBV12-3/TRBV12-4	-	TGTGCCAGCAGTTTAATTCCGGAATTTAGCACAGATACGCAGTATTTT	CASSLIPEFSTDTQYF
TRBJ2-7	-	TRBV12-3/TRBV12-4	-	TGTGCCAGCAGCCAGGAGACCTGGGGTTACGAGCAGTACTTC	CASSQETWGYEQYF
TRBJ2-5	-	TRBV28	-	TGTGCCAGCAGTTCTCGCAGTCCGGGGGAGCAGTACTTC	CASSSRSPGEQYF
TRBJ2-1	-	TRBV2	TRBD2	TGTGCCAGCAAACATAGCGGGGGGTTCTCCTACAATGAGCAGTTCTTC	CASKHSGGFSYNEQFF
TRBJ2-5	-	TRBV6-2/TRBV6-3	-	TGTGCCAGCAGTTACTCGGCAGGGGTGACCCAGTACTTC	CASSYSAGVTQYF
TRBJ1-5	few	TRBV28	TRBD1	TGTGCCAGCAGTTTATGGGGTCAGGGGGCAAATCAGCCCCAGCATTTT	CASSLWGQGANQPQHF
TRBJ2-1	-	TRBV5-6	TRBD2	TGTGCCAGCAGCTTGGAGGCTAGCGGTACCAATGAGCAGTTCTTC	CASSLEASGTNEQFF
TRBJ2-1	few	TRBV6-2/TRBV6-3	-	TGTGCCAGCAAAAACCGACAGCTGGGGAACAATGAGCAGTTCTTC	CASKNRQLGNNEQFF
TRBJ2-2	few	TRBV28	-	TGTGCCAGCAGTTATGCAGGGGCGGCGGAAGGGGAGCTGTTTTTT	CASSYAGAAEGELFF
TRBJ1-2	-	TRBV9	-	TGTGCCAGCAGCCCGATCCGACAGCCTCCCGTCTATGGCTACACCTTC	CASSPIRQPPVYGYTF
TRBJ2-3	-	TRBV20-1	TRBD2	TGCAGTGCAGAATCTAGCGGGCTAGGGTATACGCAGTATTTT	CSAESSGLGYTQYF
TRBJ2-3	few	TRBV5-6	TRBD1	TGTGCCAGCAGCCCAGGACAGGCGGGAGATACGCAGTATTTT	CASSPGQAGDTQYF
TRBJ2-6	few	TRBV15	-	TGTGCCACCAGCAGAGTACAGGGTGGGGCCAACGTCCTGACTTTC	CATSRVQGGANVLTF
TRBJ2-2	-	TRBV4-1	-	TGCGCCAGCAGCCAAGGTCAAGTCGCCGGGGAGCTGTTTTTT	CASSQGQVAGELFF
TRBJ2-7	few	TRBV7-2	-	TGTGCCAGCAGAGTTTTAGTCGATCCAAACTACGAGCAGTACTTC	CASRVLVDPNYEQYF